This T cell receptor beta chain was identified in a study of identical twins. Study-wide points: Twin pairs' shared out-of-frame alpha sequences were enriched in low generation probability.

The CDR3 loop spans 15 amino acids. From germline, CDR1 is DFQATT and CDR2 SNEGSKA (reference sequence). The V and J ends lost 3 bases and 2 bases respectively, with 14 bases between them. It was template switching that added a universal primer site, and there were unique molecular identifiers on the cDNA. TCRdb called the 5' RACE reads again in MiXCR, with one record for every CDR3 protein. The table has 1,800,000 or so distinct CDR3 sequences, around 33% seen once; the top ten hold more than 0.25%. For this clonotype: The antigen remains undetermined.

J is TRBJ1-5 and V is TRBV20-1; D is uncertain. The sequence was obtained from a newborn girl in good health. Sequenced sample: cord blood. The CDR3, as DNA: TGCAGTGCTAGTTCCGGGAATAGGCGCAATCAGCCCCAGCATTTT. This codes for CSASSGNRRNQPQHF.